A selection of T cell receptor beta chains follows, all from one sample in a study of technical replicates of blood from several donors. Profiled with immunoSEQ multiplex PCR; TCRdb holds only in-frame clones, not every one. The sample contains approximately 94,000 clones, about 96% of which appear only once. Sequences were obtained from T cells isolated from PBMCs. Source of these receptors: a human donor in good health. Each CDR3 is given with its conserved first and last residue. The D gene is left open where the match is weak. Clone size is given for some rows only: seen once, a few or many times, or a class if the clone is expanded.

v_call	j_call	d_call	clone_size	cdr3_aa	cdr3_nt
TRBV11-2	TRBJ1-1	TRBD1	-	CASRDRVMNTEAFF	TGTGCCAGCCGGGACAGAGTGATGAACACTGAAGCTTTCTTT
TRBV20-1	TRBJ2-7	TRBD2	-	CSASREGEQYF	TGCAGTGCTAGTCGGGAGGGCGAGCAGTACTTC
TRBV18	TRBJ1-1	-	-	CASSREGDDTEAFF	TGTGCCAGCTCACGGGAAGGGGATGACACTGAAGCTTTCTTT
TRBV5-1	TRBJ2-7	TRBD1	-	CASSSDRTGASTYEQYF	TGCGCCAGCAGCTCGGACAGGACAGGGGCGTCGACCTACGAGCAGTACTTC
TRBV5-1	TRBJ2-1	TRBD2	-	CASSLLAGVPNEQFF	TGCGCCAGCAGCTTGTTAGCGGGAGTGCCCAATGAGCAGTTCTTC
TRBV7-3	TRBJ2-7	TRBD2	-	CASSLSGGAPYEQYF	TGTGCCAGCAGCTTATCGGGGGGGGCCCCCTACGAGCAGTACTTC
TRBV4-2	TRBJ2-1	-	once	CASSQDPREQFF	TGTGCCAGCAGCCAAGATCCCCGTGAGCAGTTCTTC
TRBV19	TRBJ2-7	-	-	CASSITERNEQYF	TGTGCCAGTAGTATTACCGAGAGAAACGAGCAGTACTTC
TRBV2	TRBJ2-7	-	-	CASSEVTHSAEQYF	TGTGCCAGCAGTGAAGTGACTCATTCAGCCGAGCAGTACTTC
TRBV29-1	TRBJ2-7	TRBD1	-	CSVVVWDRGTDGQYF	TGCAGCGTTGTCGTTTGGGACAGGGGGACAGACGGGCAGTACTTC
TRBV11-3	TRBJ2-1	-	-	CASSLIGVEQFF	TGTGCCAGCAGCCTTATAGGGGTTGAGCAGTTCTTC
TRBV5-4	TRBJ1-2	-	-	CASSLKNPGHYGYTF	TGTGCCAGCAGCTTGAAAAATCCAGGGCACTATGGCTACACCTTC
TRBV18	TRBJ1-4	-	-	CASSTSGETYEKLFF	TGTGCCAGCTCAACGTCAGGGGAAACTTATGAAAAACTGTTTTTT
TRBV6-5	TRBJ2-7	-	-	CASSYSRGLQTYEQYF	TGTGCCAGCAGTTACTCGAGAGGGTTACAAACCTACGAGCAGTACTTC
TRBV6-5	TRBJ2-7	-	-	CASSSTGSYEQYF	TGTGCCAGCAGTTCTACAGGGTCCTACGAGCAGTACTTC
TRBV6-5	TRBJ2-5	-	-	CASRFQGHQETQYF	TGTGCCAGCAGATTTCAGGGTCACCAAGAGACCCAGTACTTC
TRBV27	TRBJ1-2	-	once	CASSLTRGARRYTF	TGTGCCAGCAGTTTAACCAGGGGCGCAAGGCGCTACACCTTC
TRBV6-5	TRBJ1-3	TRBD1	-	CASRQGTVNTIYF	TGTGCCAGTAGACAGGGGACGGTAAACACCATATATTTT
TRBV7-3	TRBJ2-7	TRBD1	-	CASSLWGTGDYEQYF	TGTGCCAGCAGCTTATGGGGGACAGGGGACTACGAGCAGTACTTC
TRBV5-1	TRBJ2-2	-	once	CASSLGGTGELFF	TGCGCCAGCAGCTTAGGGGGCACCGGGGAGCTGTTTTTT
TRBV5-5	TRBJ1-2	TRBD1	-	CASSFYGTGGINYGYTF	TGTGCCAGCAGCTTCTACGGGACAGGGGGAATTAACTATGGCTACACCTTC
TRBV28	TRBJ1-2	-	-	CASSLIQGMIYGYTF	TGTGCCAGCAGCCTGATACAGGGAATGATCTATGGCTACACCTTC
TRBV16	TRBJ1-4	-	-	CASSQSVGLGELFF	TGTGCCAGCAGCCAATCCGTAGGATTGGGAGAACTGTTTTTT
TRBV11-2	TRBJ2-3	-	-	CASSLDRGDTQYF	TGTGCCAGCAGCTTAGATCGGGGAGATACGCAGTATTTT
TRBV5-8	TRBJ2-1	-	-	CASSLGTLNEQFF	TGTGCCAGCAGCTTGGGGACTCTTAATGAGCAGTTCTTC
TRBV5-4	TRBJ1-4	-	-	CASSFRQDEKLFF	TGTGCCAGCAGCTTCCGACAGGATGAAAAACTGTTTTTT
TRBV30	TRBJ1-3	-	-	CAWAREADPLNTIYF	TGTGCCTGGGCCAGGGAGGCAGATCCTTTAAACACCATATATTTT
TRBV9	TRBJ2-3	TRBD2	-	CASRERGLAPSEDTQYF	TGTGCCAGCAGAGAGAGAGGACTAGCGCCTTCCGAGGATACGCAGTATTTT
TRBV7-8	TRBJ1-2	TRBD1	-	CASSSTGTGEGYTF	TGTGCCAGCAGCTCCACCGGGACAGGAGAAGGCTACACCTTC